The 6 T cell receptor beta chains given below trace back to one sample, sequenced in a study of blood T cell repertoires in COVID-19. TCRdb's copy holds only in-frame clones and misses some; the assay was immunoSEQ multiplex PCR. The sample yields 200,000 to 300,000 clones, approximately 85% seen once. The sequenced sample was peripheral blood. The receptor source for this set is a human donor in a cohort sampled during active COVID-19.

The chain links TRBV7-2 to TRBJ1-1, with 10 bases fitting TRBD1. The CDR3 has 15 residues. Germline assignment: CDR1 SGHTA and CDR2 FQGNSA. J lost 5 bases, V lost 4 bases, and 7 bases had no gene match. The CDR3 here is CASSSEGQGWTEAFF. Written as DNA, the CDR3 is TGTGCCAGCAGCTCAGAGGGACAGGGGTGGACTGAAGCTTTCTTT.

The V and J genes are TRBV10-3 and TRBJ1-6; TRBD1 might be the D (5 bases). CDR3 length: 16 residues. The germline V gene encodes CDR1 ENHRY and CDR2 SYGVKD. Trimming removed 4 bases from V and 0 bases from J, with 10 bases in between. The CDR3 loop is CAISVQESSYNSPLHF. CDR3 nucleotides: TGTGCCATCAGTGTACAGGAGAGCTCCTATAATTCACCCCTCCACTTT.

The chain couples TRBV4-2 to TRBJ1-5; 7 positions match TRBD1. Germline CDR1 reads LGHNA; CDR2 reads YNFKEQ. The CDR3 runs 17 residues. J was trimmed by 4 bases and V by 2 bases; bases with no gene match: 11. The CDR3, as DNA: TGTGCCAGCAGCCAAAAACCCCCCGACAGGGAAAATCAGCCCCAGCATTTT. Its protein is CASSQKPPDRENQPQHF.

J is TRBJ1-2 and V is TRBV7-2; D gene uncertain. Trimming pared 7 bases from V and 0 bases from J, leaving 15 bases between. CDR1 is SGHTA and CDR2 is FQGNSA in the germline V gene. The CDR3 is 15 residues long. Here the CDR3 reads CASNPASTANYGYTF. The CDR3 coding sequence is TGTGCCAGCAACCCAGCCAGTACAGCTAACTATGGCTACACCTTC.

The chain couples TRBV18 to TRBJ2-3; 7 bases fit TRBD1. With 3 bases clipped from V and 1 base from J, the junction kept 4 bases outside the gene matches. Germline V CDR1 and CDR2: KGHSH, LQKENI. The CDR3 loop spans 15 amino acids. CDR3 bases: TGTGCCAGCTCACCCGACAGGGTGGGCACAGATACGCAGTATTTT. Translated: CASSPDRVGTDTQYF.

With regard to this clone: The sample carries other DNA sequences with the same CDR3. V gene TRBV27 combines with J gene TRBJ1-1; 12 nucleotides agree with TRBD1. Trimming cost V 6 bases and J 5 bases; bases outside gene matches: 4. The CDR3 consists of 14 residues. CDR1 MNHEY and CDR2 SMNVEV come from the germline V gene (reference sequence). The CDR3 loop is CASSWDRGRTEAFF. For the CDR3, the DNA is TGTGCCAGCAGCTGGGACAGGGGGCGGACTGAAGCTTTCTTT.